The rows below give T cell receptor beta chains drawn from one sample of a study of beta chain features in type 1 diabetes. TCRdb's copy holds only in-frame clones and misses some; the assay was immunoSEQ multiplex PCR. Here the sample spans about 47,000 clones, around 40% being singletons. The specimen was stem cell memory CD4+ T cells from blood. Receptor source: a man between 25 and 39 years old with type 1 diabetes. Both conserved end residues are part of each CDR3. The order of the fields is J gene, V gene, CDR3 protein.

TRBJ2-7,TRBV5-1,CASSLARGGYEQYF
TRBJ2-5,TRBV23-1,CASSLPREGGIIKRPAQYF
TRBJ2-3,TRBV5-4,CASSEGLAGGWDTQYF
TRBJ2-3,TRBV18,CASHPSGRPDTQYF
TRBJ2-1,TRBV28,CASGLNGNNEQFF
TRBJ1-3,TRBV7-2,CASSPPGVYGNTIYF
TRBJ2-6,TRBV5-1,CASSFTSSGANVLTF
TRBJ1-2,TRBV6-1,CASSLPRVYTF
TRBJ1-2,TRBV2,CASSGSTGSIGYTF
TRBJ2-1,TRBV6-1,CASSLSGIRFF
TRBJ2-7,TRBV7-9,CASSPGTSGSGVEQYF
TRBJ1-2,TRBV7-9,CASSHPGQALWNYGYTF
TRBJ2-7,TRBV18,CASSPLRGSSYEQYF
TRBJ2-1,TRBV7-9,CASSFHREGIVKNQFF
TRBJ2-2,TRBV7-6,CASSSFKNTGELFF
NA,TRBV5-1,CASSRDSFYEQYF
TRBJ2-1,TRBV5-1,CASSHLSGTSEDNEQFF
TRBJ2-5,TRBV5-1,CASSFILAGGETQYF
TRBJ2-3,TRBV7-3,CASSSSGDTQYF
TRBJ2-7,TRBV5-1,CASSLDEERGSYEQYF
TRBJ2-3,TRBV4-2,CASSQGQGVLGTDTQYF
TRBJ2-7,TRBV28,CASSLYGTGLYEQYF
TRBJ2-5,TRBV7-3,CASSFGPGSQETQYF
TRBJ1-2,TRBV28,CASSPRGQGVGYGYTF
TRBJ2-1,TRBV6-6,CASSFGQGPWEQFF
TRBJ2-7,TRBV2,CASSGGREPHYEQYF
TRBJ2-5,TRBV4-2,CASSRGREQYF
TRBJ2-5,TRBV5-1,CASSLYETQYF
TRBJ2-6,TRBV7-2,CASSLASGDGANVLTF
TRBJ2-5,TRBV7-9,CASSLGHNQETQYF
TRBJ2-2,TRBV9,CASSVLGVNTGELFF
TRBJ2-5,TRBV27,CASSFRRGRYETQYF
TRBJ2-5,TRBV7-9,CASSLVGGPGETQYF
TRBJ2-1,TRBV6-5,CASRGLAIYNEQFF
TRBJ2-5,TRBV5-5,CASSLSAEKETQYF
TRBJ2-7,TRBV29-1,CSVSRSSYEQYF
TRBJ2-7,TRBV6-6,CASSSTPGQGHEQYF
TRBJ2-1,TRBV27,CASSFSSSGSPRGSNEQFF
TRBJ1-6,TRBV7-9,CASSPFIHNSPLHF
TRBJ2-3,TRBV7-2,CASSLGQTDTQYF
TRBJ1-4,TRBV7-9,CASSLARGGDGTNEKLFF
TRBJ1-4,TRBV6-6,CASSWTGEREKLFF
TRBJ2-2,TRBV19,CASRRQGDYTGELFF
TRBJ2-7,TRBV4-1,CASSLLLGLTYEQYF
TRBJ2-7,TRBV18,CASSLRQTYEQYF
TRBJ1-5,TRBV2,CASSRQTSNQPQHF